This paragraph covers one T cell receptor (beta chain) sequence. The antigen is undetermined. The data were obtained in a study of T cells in localized non-small cell lung cancer. The study's findings and limits: The tumor had only one region sequenced, so heterogeneity remains possible. Appearing in adjacent lung were a median roughly 59 of the top 100 tumor clones. Adjacent uninvolved lung had the highest clonality, suggesting focused antigen responses.

Germline-derived CDR1 and CDR2 are LNHNV and YYDKDF (reference sequence). The CDR3 is 13 residues long. V gave up 1 base and J gave up 5 bases, with 5 bases separating them. The assay was immunoSEQ multiplex PCR, and TCRdb's table has in-frame clones only and misses some. The repertoire holds 30,000 to 45,000 clones, with roughly nine tenths as singletons. Material: peripheral blood, obtained before any cancer treatment. The clonotype was recovered from a woman aged 35 to 75 with stage I lung adenocarcinoma. V is TRBV15 and J is TRBJ2-2, with D perhaps matching TRBD2 (5 bases). The CDR3 nucleotides are TGTGCCACCAGCAGAGGAGGGACCGGGGAGCTGTTTTTT. This encodes CATSRGGTGELFF.